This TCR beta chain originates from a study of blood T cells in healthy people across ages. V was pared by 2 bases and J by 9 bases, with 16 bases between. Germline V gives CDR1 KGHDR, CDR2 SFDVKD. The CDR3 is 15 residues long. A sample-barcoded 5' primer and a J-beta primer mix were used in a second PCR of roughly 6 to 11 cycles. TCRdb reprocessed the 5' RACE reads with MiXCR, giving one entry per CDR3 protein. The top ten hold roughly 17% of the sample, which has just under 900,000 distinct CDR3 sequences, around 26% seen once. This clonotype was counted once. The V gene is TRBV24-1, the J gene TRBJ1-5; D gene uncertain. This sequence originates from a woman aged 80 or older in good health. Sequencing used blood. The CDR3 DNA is TGTGCCACCAGTGATTCACGGGCCCCCAAGTCGCCCCAGCATTTT. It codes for CATSDSRAPKSPQHF.